This T cell receptor beta chain is from a study of beta chain features in type 1 diabetes. Study overall: In age, gender and cell yields, patients were similar to healthy donors.

Investigators reverse transcribed all isolated RNA, so they sequenced expressed TCRB transcripts. Clones were read by immunoSEQ multiplex PCR, and TCRdb kept only the in-frame ones, dropping some. The sample lists about 660,000 clones; around an eighth were seen once. Study outcomes and limitations: Patients' naive, central memory and regulatory TCRB repertoires appeared more alike than those of healthy donors. Type 1 diabetes patients had moderately but significantly shorter TCRB CDR3s in all four CD4+ subsets.

Via CD45RO/CCR7/CD25/CD127/CD95/CD27, cells of the CD4+ naive, central memory, regulatory and stem cell-like memory subsets were sorted. The authors obtained over 95% purity in all sorted populations. In this sample, this clone turned up a few times. Its matching antigen is unknown. The CDR3 covers 16 residues. Germline values: CDR1 SEHNR, CDR2 FQNEAQ (reference sequence). V gave up 3 bases and J gave up 1 base; unmatched junction bases: 8. This TCR was recovered from a man between 18 and 29 years old with type 1 diabetes. The V call is TRBV7-9, the J call TRBJ2-7; 8 nucleotides agree with TRBD1. The sample comprised naive CD4+ T cells from blood. The CDR3 protein is CASSFWGRGLSYEQYF. The CDR3 bases are TGTGCCAGCAGCTTCTGGGGCAGGGGGCTTTCCTACGAGCAGTACTTC.